This T cell receptor (beta chain) was found in a study of T cell responses to AZD1222 COVID-19 vaccine. Study results and caveats: Donors were mostly white British, more females; clonal diversity possibly underestimated. Seropositive AZD1222 recipients at baseline numbered only 5 to 7. Repertoire collection took place solely once the T cell response had peaked.

Profiling relied on immunoSEQ multiplex PCR, and the TCRdb table lists in-frame clones only, not all of them. The table shows about 31,000 clones, with roughly 90% occurring only once. To note about this clone: The antigen remains unidentified.

V shed 0 bases and J 4 bases; nucleotides not matched to a gene: 0. CDR3 length equals 14 residues. The germline CDR1 and CDR2 sequences are KGHSH and LQKENI. The receptor was isolated from an adult who received the AZD1222 COVID-19 vaccine. Sample: peripheral blood, taken 28 days after the second AZD1222 dose. The chain employs TRBV18 and TRBJ2-1; 7 bases map to TRBD2. CDR3: CASSPPGGYNEQFF. The CDR3 DNA follows: TGTGCCAGCTCACCACCGGGGGGGTACAATGAGCAGTTCTTC.